This entry lists 20 T cell receptor beta chains sequenced from one sample in a study of control samples from healthy donors and cancer patients. The assay was immunoSEQ multiplex PCR, and TCRdb's table has in-frame clones only and misses some. This table holds some 130,000 clones, about 92% found once. The sample taken for sequencing was PBMCs. The source of these receptors is a man aged 45-65 years with head and neck cancer.

V and J are TRBV30 and TRBJ1-4; D not resolved. The CDR3 length is 15 residues. V was cut by 1 base and J by 4 bases, with 13 bases left in between. Germline CDR1 reads GTSNPN; CDR2 reads SVGIG (reference sequence). The CDR3 is CAWSEGQALNEKLFF. DNA of the CDR3: TGTGCCTGGAGTGAAGGGCAGGCCCTTAATGAAAAACTGTTTTTT.

Points on this clone: The junction does not match germline at one end; this may be a read error. This chain uses TRBV7-8 with TRBJ2-1; D may be TRBD1 (5 bases). The CDR3 runs to 14 residues. CDR1 SGHVS and CDR2 FQNEAQ come from the germline V gene. Written as DNA, the CDR3 is TGTGCCAGCCGCTTTCAGGGTGGACACAATGAGCAGTTCTTC. Translated, it gives CASRFQGGHNEQFF.

The sample holds one count of this clone. This chain joins TRBV7-9 and TRBJ1-2, with 12 positions matching TRBD1. Germline V gives CDR1 SEHNR, CDR2 FQNEAQ (reference sequence). The CDR3 covers 15 residues. J was trimmed by 6 bases and V by 0 bases; bases with no gene match: 2. The CDR3 bases are TGTGCCAGCAGCTTAGCTGGGACAGGGGGCGATGGCTACACCTTC. Its protein product is CASSLAGTGGDGYTF.

This chain links TRBV28 with TRBJ2-7; TRBD1 matches at 7 bases. Germline lookup yields CDR1 MDHEN and CDR2 SYDVKM. CDR3 length: 15 amino acids. V lost 5 bases, J lost 4 bases, and 11 bases stayed unmatched. CDR3 coding DNA: TGTGCCAGCAGTCTTCCCGGGACAGAGAGATACGAGCAGTACTTC. Its protein is CASSLPGTERYEQYF.

The chain uses TRBV28 and TRBJ1-2, with TRBD1 matching over 7 bases. V dropped 3 bases and J dropped 2; count of bases not matched to a gene: 6. Germline values: CDR1 MDHEN, CDR2 SYDVKM. The CDR3 covers 15 residues. The CDR3 loop is CASSLTGQRNYGYTF. The CDR3 DNA reads as TGTGCCAGCAGTTTGACAGGGCAAAGGAACTATGGCTACACCTTC.

The rearrangement links TRBV11-2 to TRBJ1-1; D remains unclear. Germline V lookup: CDR1 SGHAT, CDR2 FQNNGV. Trimming removed 1 base from V and 6 bases from J, with 12 bases in between. The CDR3 runs to 14 residues. CDR3 in amino acids: CASSLGTGVAEAFF. In nucleotides, the CDR3 is TGTGCCAGCAGCTTAGGGACCGGGGTTGCTGAAGCTTTCTTT.

The chain employs TRBV5-1 and TRBJ2-7; D tentatively fits TRBD1 or TRBD2 (6 bases each). CDR1 and CDR2 from the germline V gene are SGHRS and YFSETQ. V was pared by 4 bases and J by 0 bases, with 8 bases between. The CDR3 spans 13 residues. The CDR3 loop reads CASSRGPSYEQYF. In DNA, the CDR3 is TGCGCCAGCAGCCGGGGGCCCTCCTACGAGCAGTACTTC.

The chain carries TRBV7-9 and TRBJ2-7; D not resolved. The V end lost 2 bases, the J end lost 0 bases, and 8 bases lay between the germline ends. Per the germline V gene, CDR1 is SEHNR and CDR2 is FQNEAQ (reference sequence). The CDR3 length is 14 residues. The CDR3 nucleotides are TGTGCCAGCAGCTTAAGGGCGCGCTCCTACGAGCAGTACTTC. Translation: CASSLRARSYEQYF.

This clone has just one count. This chain uses TRBV6-2 or TRBV6-3 with TRBJ1-6, with D perhaps TRBD1 (6 bases). The CDR3 runs to 16 residues. V lost 2 bases and J lost 4, with 12 bases in between. Germline loops: CDR1 MNHEY, CDR2 SVGEGT. The DNA of the CDR3 is TGTGCCAGCAGTTACCAGGACAGTCGGTATAATTCACCCCTCCACTTT. Translated, it gives CASSYQDSRYNSPLHF.

This chain connects TRBV27 to TRBJ1-6, with D possibly TRBD1 on 5 matching bases. This CDR3 spans 13 amino acids. V lost 6 bases, J lost 12 bases, and 15 bases lay in between. The germline V gene has CDR1 MNHEY and CDR2 SMNVEV (reference sequence). In DNA form, the CDR3 reads TGTGCCAGCAGGGGGCGCGGGAGCGGACCCCTCCACTTT. Translation gives CASRGRGSGPLHF.

The chain combines TRBV30 with TRBJ2-5, with D uncertain. V gave up 4 bases and J gave up 0 bases, with 9 bases separating them. The CDR3 length is 13 residues. CDR1 GTSNPN and CDR2 SVGIG come from the germline V gene (reference sequence). The CDR3 coding sequence is TGTGCCTGGACTTCAATGTACCAAGAGACCCAGTACTTC. Protein product: CAWTSMYQETQYF.

The V and J genes are TRBV4-2 and TRBJ2-3, with D hard to call. Trimming cost V 2 bases and J 2 bases, with 8 bases left between them. The CDR3 has 14 amino acids. Germline CDR1 and CDR2: LGHNA and YNFKEQ. The CDR3 protein is CASSQLGFTDTQYF. CDR3 DNA sequence: TGTGCCAGCAGCCAATTGGGATTCACAGATACGCAGTATTTT.

The chain couples TRBV6-6 to TRBJ2-2; TRBD2 is a possible D gene (5 bases). With 2 bases removed from V and 5 bases from J, the gap between germline ends came to 9 bases. Germline-derived CDR1 and CDR2 are MNHNY and SVGAGI (reference sequence). The CDR3 extends over 14 amino acids. The CDR3 sequence: CASSYDPGTGELFF. Here the CDR3 DNA reads TGTGCCAGCAGTTACGACCCGGGGACCGGGGAGCTGTTTTTT.

The chain uses TRBV4-1 and TRBJ1-5; the D is unclear. Germline V gene data show CDR1 as MGHRA and CDR2 as YSYEKL. Trimming left V 0 bases short and J 5 bases short, with 11 bases between. The CDR3 covers 15 residues. In nucleotides, the CDR3 is TGCGCCAGCAGCCAAGACGTCAGCGGATATCAGCCCCAGCATTTT. It yields the protein CASSQDVSGYQPQHF.

The chain joins TRBV12-3 or TRBV12-4 to TRBJ1-5; D is ambiguous. V lost 6 bases and J 7 bases, leaving 13 bases between the germline ends. This CDR3 is built from 13 residues. The CDR3 DNA sequence: TGTGCCAGCAGCCTTAAACGGGAGCAGCCCCAGCATTTT. Translation gives CASSLKREQPQHF.

V usage is TRBV27 and J usage is TRBJ2-7; 10 nucleotides agree with TRBD1. The CDR3 consists of 14 residues. In germline, CDR1 is MNHEY, CDR2 SMNVEV (reference sequence). Unmatched junction bases numbered 2, after V lost 4 bases and J lost 2 bases. The CDR3 spells CASSSDRGPYEQYF. The CDR3 coding sequence is TGTGCCAGCAGTTCCGACAGGGGGCCCTACGAGCAGTACTTC.

This clone was recorded only once. The chain links TRBV18 to TRBJ2-2; 7 bases fit TRBD2. J was trimmed by 3 bases and V by 4 bases; bases with no gene match: 8. Germline-derived CDR1 and CDR2 are KGHSH and LQKENI. This CDR3 contains 16 residues. The CDR3 coding sequence is TGTGCCAGCTCACGTTCCTCAGCGGGGTACACCGGGGAGCTGTTTTTT. This sequence encodes CASSRSSAGYTGELFF.

The CDR3 protein is CAWSKGNDEQYF. The CDR3 coding sequence is TGTGCCTGGAGTAAGGGAAATGATGAGCAGTACTTC. This chain links TRBV30 with TRBJ2-7, with unresolved D. Germline CDR1 GTSNPN, CDR2 SVGIG (reference sequence). Trimming removed 2 bases at V and 7 bases at J, with 12 bases between. The CDR3 is 12 residues long.

The V call is TRBV24-1, the J call TRBJ1-2; 10 bases map to TRBD1. The V segment lost 8 bases and the J segment 4 bases; nucleotides outside the gene matches: 9. The CDR3 covers 15 residues. Germline V gives CDR1 KGHDR, CDR2 SFDVKD. Here the CDR3 DNA reads TGTGCCACCACCCCTGACAGGGGGCTAGGCTATGGCTACACCTTC. Amino acid sequence: CATTPDRGLGYGYTF.

V is TRBV5-1 and J is TRBJ2-5, with 11 bases matching TRBD1. V lost 2 bases, J lost 2 bases, and 2 bases stayed unmatched. Per germline, CDR1 SGHRS and CDR2 YFSETQ. CDR3 length: 15 amino acids. The CDR3 loop reads CASSFGTGGQETQYF. The CDR3 region has the DNA TGCGCCAGCAGCTTCGGGACAGGGGGACAAGAGACCCAGTACTTC.